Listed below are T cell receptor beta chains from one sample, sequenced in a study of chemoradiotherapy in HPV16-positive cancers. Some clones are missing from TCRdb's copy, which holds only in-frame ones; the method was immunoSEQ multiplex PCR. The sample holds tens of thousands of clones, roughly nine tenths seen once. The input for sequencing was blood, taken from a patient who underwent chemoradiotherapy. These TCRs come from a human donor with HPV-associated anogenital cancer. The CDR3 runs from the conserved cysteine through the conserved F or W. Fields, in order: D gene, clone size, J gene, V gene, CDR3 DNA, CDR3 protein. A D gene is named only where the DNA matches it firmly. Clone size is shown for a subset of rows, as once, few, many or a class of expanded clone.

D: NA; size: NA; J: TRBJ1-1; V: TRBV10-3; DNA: TGTGCCATCAGTGAAGGTCAGGCTATCACTGAAGCTTTCTTT; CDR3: CAISEGQAITEAFF
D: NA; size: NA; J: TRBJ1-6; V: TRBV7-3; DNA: TGTGCCAGCAGCTTAGAAGGGGGTAATTCACCCCTCCACTTT; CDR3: CASSLEGGNSPLHF
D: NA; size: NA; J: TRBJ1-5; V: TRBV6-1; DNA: TGTGCCAGCAGCCCCAGGGGTGGCGAGCCCCAGCATTTT; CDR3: CASSPRGGEPQHF
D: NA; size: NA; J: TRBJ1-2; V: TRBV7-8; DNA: TGTGCCAGCAGCCACATTCAGCCGGGAACCAACCCAAGCTACACCTTC; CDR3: CASSHIQPGTNPSYTF
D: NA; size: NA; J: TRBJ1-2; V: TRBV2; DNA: TGTGCCAGCAGTGAGGTCAGGACAGTCTATGGCTACACCTTC; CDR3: CASSEVRTVYGYTF
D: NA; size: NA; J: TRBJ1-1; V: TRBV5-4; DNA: TGTGCCAGCAGCCTCCTGGGGGGGAACACTGAAGCTTTCTTT; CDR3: CASSLLGGNTEAFF
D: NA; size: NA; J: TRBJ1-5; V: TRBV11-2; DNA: TGTGCCAGCAGCCCCTTAAGAGGGCATACCAATCAGCCCCAGCATTTT; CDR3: CASSPLRGHTNQPQHF
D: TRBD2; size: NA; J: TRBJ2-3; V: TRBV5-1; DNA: TGCGCCAGCAGACCCCGGGGAGGGCCGGGCGCAGATACGCAGTATTTT; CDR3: CASRPRGGPGADTQYF
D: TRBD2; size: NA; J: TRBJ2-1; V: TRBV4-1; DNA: TGCGCCAGCAGCCAATTCGGCCGGGAGGGCCTCGGGGAGCAGTTCTTC; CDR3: CASSQFGREGLGEQFF
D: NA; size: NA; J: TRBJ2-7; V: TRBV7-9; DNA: TGTGCCAGCAGCCACCCGGGACTGCAGTACTTC; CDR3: CASSHPGLQYF
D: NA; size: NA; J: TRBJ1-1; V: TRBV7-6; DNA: TGTGCCAGCAGCTTGGGGGGGTTATTTGAAGCTTTCTTT; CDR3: CASSLGGLFEAFF
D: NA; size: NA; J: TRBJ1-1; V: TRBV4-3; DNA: TGCGCCAGCAGCCGGGAGAGGATGAGAGCCACTGAAGCTTTCTTT; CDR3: CASSRERMRATEAFF
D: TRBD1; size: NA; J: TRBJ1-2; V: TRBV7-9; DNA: TGTGCCAGCAGCTTAGACTTAGGGACAGGGACTGGCTACACCTTC; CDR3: CASSLDLGTGTGYTF
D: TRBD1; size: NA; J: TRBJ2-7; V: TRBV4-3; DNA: TGCGCCAGCAGCCAAGATCGAGGACAGGGGGCCGAGCAGTACTTC; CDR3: CASSQDRGQGAEQYF
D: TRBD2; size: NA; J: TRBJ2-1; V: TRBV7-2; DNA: TGTGCCAGCAGCTTAAGGGGGACTAGCGGGAGTGGTGAGCAGTTCTTC; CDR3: CASSLRGTSGSGEQFF
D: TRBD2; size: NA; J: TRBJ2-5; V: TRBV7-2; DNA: TGTGCCAGCAGCTTAATTCCCCCTAGCGGGGTCCTCCAAGAGACCCAGTACTTC; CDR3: CASSLIPPSGVLQETQYF
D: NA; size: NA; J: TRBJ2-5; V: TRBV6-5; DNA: TGTGCTACGACAGGACAAGAGACCCAGTACTTC; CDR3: CATTGQETQYF
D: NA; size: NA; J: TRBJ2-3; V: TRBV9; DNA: TGTGCCAGCGGGGGTAGCGGCACAGATACGCAGTATTTT; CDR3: CASGGSGTDTQYF
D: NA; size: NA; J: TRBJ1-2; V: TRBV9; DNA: TGTGCCAGCAGCGTAGGGGTCTCAACCTATGGCTACACCTTC; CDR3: CASSVGVSTYGYTF
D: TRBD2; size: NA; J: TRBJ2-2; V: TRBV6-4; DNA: TGTGCCAGCAGTCCCACGGGGGGAACCGGGGAGCTGTTTTTT; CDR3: CASSPTGGTGELFF
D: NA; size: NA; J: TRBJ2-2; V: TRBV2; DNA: TGTGCCAGCAGGACATCAGCCGCGAACACCGGGGAGCTGTTTTTT; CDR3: CASRTSAANTGELFF
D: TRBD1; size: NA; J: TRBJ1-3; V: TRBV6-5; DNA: TGTGCCAGCAGTTACGACAGGGCCGGAAACACCATATATTTT; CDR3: CASSYDRAGNTIYF
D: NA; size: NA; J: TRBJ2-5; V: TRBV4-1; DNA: TGCGCCAGCAGCCAAGATCCCAGGCCCGGGTTGACCCAGTACTTC; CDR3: CASSQDPRPGLTQYF
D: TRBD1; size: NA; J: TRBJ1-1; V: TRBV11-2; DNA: TGTGCCAGCAGCTTAGATTATTATGGGACAGGGATTGGCGGCACTGAAGCTTTCTTT; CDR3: CASSLDYYGTGIGGTEAFF
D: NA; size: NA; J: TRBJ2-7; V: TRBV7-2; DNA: TGTGCCAGCAGCTTAGTCGGGGGGCCGGGCGAGCAGTACTTC; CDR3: CASSLVGGPGEQYF
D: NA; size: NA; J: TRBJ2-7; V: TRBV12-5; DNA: TGTGCTAGTGGTCCCCACACGAGCTACGAGCAGTACTTC; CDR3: CASGPHTSYEQYF
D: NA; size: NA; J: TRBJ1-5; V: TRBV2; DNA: TGTGCCAGCAGTGCCGACAGAAATCAGCCCCAGCATTTT; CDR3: CASSADRNQPQHF
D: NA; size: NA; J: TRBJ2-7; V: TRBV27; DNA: TGTGCCAGCAGTTCAACCTCGGGGCCCCGGGAGCAGTACTTC; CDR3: CASSSTSGPREQYF
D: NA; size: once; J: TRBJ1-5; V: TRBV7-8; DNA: TGTGCCAGCAGCTTGAAGGATAGCAATCAGCCCCAGCATTTT; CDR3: CASSLKDSNQPQHF
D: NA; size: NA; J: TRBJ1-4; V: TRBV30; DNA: TGTGCCCTCGTGGGATCTAATGAAAAACTGTTTTTT; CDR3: CALVGSNEKLFF
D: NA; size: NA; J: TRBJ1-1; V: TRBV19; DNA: TGTGCCAGTAGTACACCTCAGAACACTGAAGCTTTCTTT; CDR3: CASSTPQNTEAFF
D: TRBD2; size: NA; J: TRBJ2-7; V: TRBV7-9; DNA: TGTGCCAGCAGCCCAGGAGCGGGAGTTAACCACGAGCAGTACTTC; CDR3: CASSPGAGVNHEQYF
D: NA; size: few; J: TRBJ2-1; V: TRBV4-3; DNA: TGCGCCAGCAGCCAAGATCCCGGGAAGAGAAGGTTCTTC; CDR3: CASSQDPGKRRFF
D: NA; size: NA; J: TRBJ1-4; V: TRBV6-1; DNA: TGTGCCAGCAGTGAAATGGCGGCAACTAATGAAAAACTGTTTTTT; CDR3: CASSEMAATNEKLFF
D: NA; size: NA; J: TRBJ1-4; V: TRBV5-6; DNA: TGTGCCAGCAGCCTTCCGGGGGGGTCGGATGAAAAACTGTTTTTT; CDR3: CASSLPGGSDEKLFF
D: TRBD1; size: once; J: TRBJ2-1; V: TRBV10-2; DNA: TGCGCCGGGGCCCACCGGGACAGGGGTCTTAATGAGCAGTTCTTC; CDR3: CAGAHRDRGLNEQFF
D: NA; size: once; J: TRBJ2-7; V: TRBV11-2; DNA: TGTGCCAGCAGCCTAGAACCGTCTATTACCTACGAGCAGTACTTC; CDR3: CASSLEPSITYEQYF
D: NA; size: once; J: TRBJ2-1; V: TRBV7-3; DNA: TGTGCCAGCAGCTTAGACAGCGCCTACAATAGTGAGCAGTTCTTC; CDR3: CASSLDSAYNSEQFF
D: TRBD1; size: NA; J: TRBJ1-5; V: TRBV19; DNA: TGTGCCAGTAGTGACGGACAGGGAAGGAATCAGCCCCAGCATTTT; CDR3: CASSDGQGRNQPQHF
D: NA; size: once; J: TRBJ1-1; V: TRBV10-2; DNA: TGCGCCAGCAGTGAGCCCAGGGAGCAGCAGGCTTTCTTT; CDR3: CASSEPREQQAFF
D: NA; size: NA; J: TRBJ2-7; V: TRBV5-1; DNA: TGCGCCAGCAGCTTACAGGGAGGGGACGAGCAGTACTTC; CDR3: CASSLQGGDEQYF
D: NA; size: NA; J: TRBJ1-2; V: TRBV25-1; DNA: TGTGCCAGCAGTAATGGGGGGGTTCTGCGCTACACCTTC; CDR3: CASSNGGVLRYTF
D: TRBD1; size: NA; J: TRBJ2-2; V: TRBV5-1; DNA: TGCGCCAGCAGCTGGACAGGGGAAAGTCTCACCGGGGAGCTGTTTTTT; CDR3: CASSWTGESLTGELFF
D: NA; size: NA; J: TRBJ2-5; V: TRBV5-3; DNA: TGTGCCAGAAGCATGGAAGGGGACTCGCCGTCCCTCCCAAAAGGCACCCAGTACTTC; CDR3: CARSMEGDSPSLPKGTQYF
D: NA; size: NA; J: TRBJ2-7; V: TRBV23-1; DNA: TGCGCCACCGCCTGGGTTTCCTACGAGCAGTACTTC; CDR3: CATAWVSYEQYF
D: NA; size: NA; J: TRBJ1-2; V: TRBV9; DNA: TGTGCCAGCAGCTCCAGTCCGGAAACTCTTAACTATGGCTACACCTTC; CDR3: CASSSSPETLNYGYTF
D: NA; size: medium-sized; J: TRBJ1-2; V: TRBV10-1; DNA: TGCGCCAGCAGTGGACAGCTAGGCTATGGCTACACCTTC; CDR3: CASSGQLGYGYTF
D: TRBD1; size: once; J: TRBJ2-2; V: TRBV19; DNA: TGTGCCAGTAGAAATGGACAGGGGGAAAACACCGGGGAGCTGTTTTTT; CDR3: CASRNGQGENTGELFF
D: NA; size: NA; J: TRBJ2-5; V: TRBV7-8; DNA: TGTGCCAGCAGCACTCTGGGACTTCCGTACCAAGAGACCCAGTACTTC; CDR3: CASSTLGLPYQETQYF